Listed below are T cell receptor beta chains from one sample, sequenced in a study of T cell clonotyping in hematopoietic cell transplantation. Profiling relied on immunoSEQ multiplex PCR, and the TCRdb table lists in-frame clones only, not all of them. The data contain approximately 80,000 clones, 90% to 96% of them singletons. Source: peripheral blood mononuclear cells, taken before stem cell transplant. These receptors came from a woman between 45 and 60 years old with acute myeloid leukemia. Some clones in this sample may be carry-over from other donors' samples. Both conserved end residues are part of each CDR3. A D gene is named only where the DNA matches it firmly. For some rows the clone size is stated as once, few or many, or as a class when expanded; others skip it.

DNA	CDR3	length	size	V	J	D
TGCGCCAGCAGCCCTACCCGGGCGGGAGTTGTAAATACGCAGTATTTT	CASSPTRAGVVNTQYF	16	NA	TRBV4-1	TRBJ2-3	TRBD2
TGTGCCAACCTAACCAGGGAGAATGAGCAGTTCTTC	CANLTRENEQFF	12	NA	TRBV7-3	TRBJ2-1	NA
TGCGCCAGCAGTCTAAGTCTCCGGGACAGGGGCACCTACGAGCAGTACTTC	CASSLSLRDRGTYEQYF	17	NA	TRBV5-1	TRBJ2-7	TRBD1
TGTGCCAGCAGCCCAACCCGACTAGGGGGCATTGAGCAGTTCTTC	CASSPTRLGGIEQFF	15	NA	TRBV7-9	TRBJ2-1	NA
TGTGCCAGCACTTTAGAGGGCAGTAGCAATCAGCCCCAGCATTTT	CASTLEGSSNQPQHF	15	NA	TRBV6-6	TRBJ1-5	NA
TGTGCCAGCAGACCGACAGGGCGCGAGCAGTACTTC	CASRPTGREQYF	12	NA	TRBV2	TRBJ2-7	TRBD1
TGTGCCAGCAGCATACGGACTAGCGGGAGGGATGAGCAGTTCTTC	CASSIRTSGRDEQFF	15	NA	TRBV7-2	TRBJ2-1	TRBD2
TGTGCCAGCAGAGAACTTAGCATAGCAGATACGCAGTATTTT	CASRELSIADTQYF	14	NA	TRBV5-8	TRBJ2-3	NA
TGTGCCAGCAGCCTCCCCAGGCCTTCCTACACCTTC	CASSLPRPSYTF	12	NA	TRBV21-1	TRBJ1-2	NA
TGTGCCTGGAGTGTAGGATTGAGTCAGCCCCAGCATTTT	CAWSVGLSQPQHF	13	NA	TRBV30	TRBJ1-5	NA
TGTGCCAGCAGTTACAAGGCCTCAACTAATGAAAAACTGTTTTTT	CASSYKASTNEKLFF	15	NA	TRBV6-5	TRBJ1-4	NA
TGTGCCTGGAGTGTACCCGGGACAGGGTCCCACGAGCAGTACTTC	CAWSVPGTGSHEQYF	15	NA	TRBV30	TRBJ2-7	TRBD1
TGTGCCAGCAGCTTATCGGGGGGCTTGGCTTTCTTT	CASSLSGGLAFF	12	NA	TRBV7-8	TRBJ1-1	NA
TGTGCCAGCAGTGAAATAGAATCCTATCAGCCCCAGCATTTT	CASSEIESYQPQHF	14	NA	TRBV25-1	TRBJ1-5	NA
TGTGCCAGCAGTTATTCACCCCGGGAGTTTACGTACGAGCAGTACTTC	CASSYSPREFTYEQYF	16	once	TRBV6-5	TRBJ2-7	NA
TGTGCCAGCAGCCCGCGGGGAGGGGGAGTCACTGAAGCTTTCTTT	CASSPRGGGVTEAFF	15	NA	TRBV7-2	TRBJ1-1	NA
TGTGCCAGCAGTTCGGGGGGGGAGACCCAGTACTTC	CASSSGGETQYF	12	NA	TRBV2	TRBJ2-5	TRBD2
TGTGCCAGCAGTCCCAGTACAGGGTTTAACGAGCAGTACTTC	CASSPSTGFNEQYF	14	once	TRBV28	TRBJ2-7	NA
TGTGCCAGCTCACTAGATACAAGGGCAGGGAATGAAAAACTGTTTTTT	CASSLDTRAGNEKLFF	16	NA	TRBV18	TRBJ1-4	NA
TGTGCCAGCAGGGTAGCGGACCTCTCCTACAATGAGCAGTTCTTC	CASRVADLSYNEQFF	15	NA	TRBV6-5	TRBJ2-1	NA
TGCGCCAGCAGTAGGGGCACAGATACGCAGTATTTT	CASSRGTDTQYF	12	NA	TRBV5-1	TRBJ2-3	NA
TGTGCCAGCAGGCAGGGGGCTAGCACAGATACGCAGTATTTT	CASRQGASTDTQYF	14	NA	TRBV27	TRBJ2-3	TRBD1
TGTGCCAGCAGTGAGTTTAGCGGGGGGGGCACAGATACGCAGTATTTT	CASSEFSGGGTDTQYF	16	NA	TRBV2	TRBJ2-3	TRBD2
TGTGCCAGCAGAGTACAGGGGTTTGGCGGGGAGCTGTTTTTT	CASRVQGFGGELFF	14	NA	TRBV5-6	TRBJ2-2	TRBD1
TGTGCCTGGAGGAAGAGGGGGCCTCTCTACAATGAGCAGTTCTTC	CAWRKRGPLYNEQFF	15	NA	TRBV30	TRBJ2-1	TRBD1
TGTGCCTGGACGAGGGGTATGAGAACTGAAGCTTTCTTT	CAWTRGMRTEAFF	13	NA	TRBV30	TRBJ1-1	NA
TGTGCCAGCAGCCCAAGGACAGGGGTCTATTTT	CASSPRTGVYF	11	NA	TRBV7-6	TRBJ2-3	TRBD1
TGTGCCAGCAGCACGCTATTAGAGGCCCGCACTGAAGCTTTCTTT	CASSTLLEARTEAFF	15	NA	TRBV11-3	TRBJ1-1	NA
TGTGCCAGCAGCGTAGGGGCGTCCGAGCAGTACTTC	CASSVGASEQYF	12	NA	TRBV9	TRBJ2-7	NA
TGTGCCAGCAGTTCATGGACTAGCGGGAACTACGAGCAGTACTTC	CASSSWTSGNYEQYF	15	NA	TRBV27	TRBJ2-7	TRBD2
TGTGCCAGCAGCTACGGAACAGGGTCAGGAGAAAAACTGTTTTTT	CASSYGTGSGEKLFF	15	NA	TRBV7-8	TRBJ1-4	NA
TGTGCCAGCAGCTTAATCGGACAGAAACAAGAGACCCAGTACTTC	CASSLIGQKQETQYF	15	NA	TRBV7-9	TRBJ2-5	NA
TGCGCCAGCAGTGAGTCTAGCGGGACCACCGGGGAGCTGTTTTTT	CASSESSGTTGELFF	15	NA	TRBV10-1	TRBJ2-2	TRBD2
TGTGCCAGCAGCCGCCGAAGGGACAGGGGTGGAACTGAAGCTTTCTTT	CASSRRRDRGGTEAFF	16	NA	TRBV7-8	TRBJ1-1	TRBD1
TGTGCCAGCAGCTCGGACAGGAATAATCAGCCCCAGCATTTT	CASSSDRNNQPQHF	14	NA	TRBV6-1	TRBJ1-5	TRBD1
TGCGCCAGCAGCTTGTCCCAAACCAAAAACATTCAGTACTTC	CASSLSQTKNIQYF	14	NA	TRBV5-1	TRBJ2-4	NA
TGTGCCATCCAAGGGAGTGGCTTGAACACTGAAGCTTTCTTT	CAIQGSGLNTEAFF	14	NA	TRBV10-3	TRBJ1-1	NA
TGTGCCAGTAGATACTTGGGTTCTGGAAACACCATATATTTT	CASRYLGSGNTIYF	14	NA	TRBV19	TRBJ1-3	NA
TGTGCCAGCAGGAGACTAGCGGGAGCGGGGATGGATGAGCAGTTCTTC	CASRRLAGAGMDEQFF	16	NA	TRBV2	TRBJ2-1	TRBD2
TGTGCCAGCGGGACTAGCGGGGGGGGTTTCACCGGGGAGCTGTTTTTT	CASGTSGGGFTGELFF	16	NA	TRBV9	TRBJ2-2	TRBD2
TGTGCCAGCAGTGAAGGCCGACAGGGGATCACTGAAGCTTTCTTT	CASSEGRQGITEAFF	15	NA	TRBV6-1	TRBJ1-1	TRBD1
TGTGCCAGCAGCTTCGGCCGCCAAGAGACCCAGTACTTC	CASSFGRQETQYF	13	NA	TRBV7-8	TRBJ2-5	NA
TGTGCCAGCAGTTTACCCGGTACCGAGCAGTACTTC	CASSLPGTEQYF	12	NA	TRBV27	TRBJ2-7	NA
TGTGCCAGTATCACAGGTTCTGGAAACACCATATATTTT	CASITGSGNTIYF	13	NA	TRBV19	TRBJ1-3	NA
TGTGCCAGTAGGCGAGGACAGGGGGCGAACATGAACACTGAAGCTTTCTTT	CASRRGQGANMNTEAFF	17	NA	TRBV19	TRBJ1-1	TRBD1
TGTGCCAACAACCTAGTTTCCGCCCACTCTGGAAACACCATATATTTT	CANNLVSAHSGNTIYF	16	NA	TRBV6-8	TRBJ1-3	NA
TGTGCCAGTAGTCCTTCTACAGGGGTTGGCTATGGCTACACCTTC	CASSPSTGVGYGYTF	15	NA	TRBV19	TRBJ1-2	TRBD1
TGTGCCAGCAAGGGACAGGGTTATGGCTACACCTTC	CASKGQGYGYTF	12	NA	TRBV6-1	TRBJ1-2	TRBD1
TGTGCCAGCAGCTTAGAGACTAGTGCCCGCAATGAGCAGTTCTTC	CASSLETSARNEQFF	15	NA	TRBV11-3	TRBJ2-1	NA
TGCGCCAGCAGTGACGCGTACGTTAACAGGGAGAAAGATAGCAATCAGCCCCAGCATTTT	CASSDAYVNREKDSNQPQHF	20	NA	TRBV10-1	TRBJ1-5	NA
TGTGCCAGCAGTGAAGGGGGATATAGCAATCAGCCCCAGCATTTT	CASSEGGYSNQPQHF	15	NA	TRBV2	TRBJ1-5	NA
TGCGCCAGCAGCGGGGGGTATAGCAATCAGCCCCAGCATTTT	CASSGGYSNQPQHF	14	NA	TRBV4-1	TRBJ1-5	NA
TGTGCCAGCAGCCCAGGACTATTTGGAGAGACCCAGTACTTC	CASSPGLFGETQYF	14	NA	TRBV7-9	TRBJ2-5	NA
TGTGCCAGCAGTTACGGGGGACTAGCGCCCACAGATACGCAGTATTTT	CASSYGGLAPTDTQYF	16	NA	TRBV6-6	TRBJ2-3	TRBD2
TGTGCCAGCAGTGAACCCAGGACAGGGGCTAACACTGAAGCTTTCTTT	CASSEPRTGANTEAFF	16	NA	TRBV6-1	TRBJ1-1	TRBD1
TGTGCCAGCAGCGTAAATCAGGCGGAGACCCAGTACTTC	CASSVNQAETQYF	13	NA	TRBV9	TRBJ2-5	NA
TGTGCCAGCAGCTATAGGGACAGGGGCGTCACAGATACGCAGTATTTT	CASSYRDRGVTDTQYF	16	NA	TRBV7-8	TRBJ2-3	TRBD1